The clone carrying this TCR beta chain was seen a single time. This sample is part of a study of blood T cell repertoires in COVID-19. V shed 4 bases and J 4 bases; nucleotides not matched to a gene: 11. Germline CDR1 and CDR2: SGHNT and YYREEE (reference sequence). The CDR3 is 15 amino acids. TCRdb's copy holds only in-frame clones and misses some; the assay was immunoSEQ multiplex PCR. In the table there are tens of thousands of clones, about nine tenths of which are singletons. Sequencing was performed on peripheral blood. The chain links TRBV5-4 to TRBJ2-7, with TRBD2 identical over 7 bases. This receptor was identified in a man aged 70 or older with active or convalescent COVID-19. CDR3 in DNA: TGTGCCAGCAGCCCGAAGGCTAGCGGTCGATACGAGCAGTACTTC. Translated: CASSPKASGRYEQYF. Filled out from reference TRBV5-4 and TRBJ2-7, the complete variable domain reads ETGVTQSPTHLIKTRGQQVTLRCSSQSGHNTVSWYQQALGQGPQFIFQYYREEENGRGNFPPRFSGLQFPNYSSELNVNALELDDSALYLCASSPKASGRYEQYFGPGTRLTVT.